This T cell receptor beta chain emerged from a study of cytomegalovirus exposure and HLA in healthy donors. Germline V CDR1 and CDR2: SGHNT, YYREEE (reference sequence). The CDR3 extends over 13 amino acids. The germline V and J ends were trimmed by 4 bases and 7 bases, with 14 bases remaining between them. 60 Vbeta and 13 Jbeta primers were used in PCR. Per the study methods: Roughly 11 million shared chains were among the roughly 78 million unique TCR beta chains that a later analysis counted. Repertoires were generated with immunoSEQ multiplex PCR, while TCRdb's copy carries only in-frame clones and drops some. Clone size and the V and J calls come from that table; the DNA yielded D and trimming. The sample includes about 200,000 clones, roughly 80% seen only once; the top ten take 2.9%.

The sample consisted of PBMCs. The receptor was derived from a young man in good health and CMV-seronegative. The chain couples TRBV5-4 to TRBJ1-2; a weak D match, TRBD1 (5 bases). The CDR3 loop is CASSPPGYSGYTF. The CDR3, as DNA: TGTGCCAGCAGCCCTCCAGGGTATTCTGGCTACACCTTC.